This paragraph reports one TCR beta chain. J was trimmed by 3 bases and V by 11 bases; bases with no gene match: 3. CDR1 MNHNS and CDR2 SASEGT come from the germline V gene. The CDR3 is made up of 13 amino acids. All donors qualified as healthy HIV-negative adults and had experienced no recent acute infections or vaccinations. The sample originates from a study of shared clonotypes between healthy human individuals. TCRdb's copy holds only in-frame clones and misses some; the assay was immunoSEQ multiplex PCR. The sample holds some 2,500,000 clones, under 95% seen once. Sample: naive CD4+ T cells from PBMCs. Subset given: CD45RA+ positively selected. The chain links TRBV6-1 to TRBJ2-7; 14 bases match TRBD2. This sequence originates from a man between 18 and 29 years old in good health. Some clones in this sample may be carry-over from other donors' samples. The CDR3: CAGTSGSRYEQYF. The CDR3 DNA sequence: TGTGCCGGGACTAGCGGGAGTCGCTACGAGCAGTACTTC.